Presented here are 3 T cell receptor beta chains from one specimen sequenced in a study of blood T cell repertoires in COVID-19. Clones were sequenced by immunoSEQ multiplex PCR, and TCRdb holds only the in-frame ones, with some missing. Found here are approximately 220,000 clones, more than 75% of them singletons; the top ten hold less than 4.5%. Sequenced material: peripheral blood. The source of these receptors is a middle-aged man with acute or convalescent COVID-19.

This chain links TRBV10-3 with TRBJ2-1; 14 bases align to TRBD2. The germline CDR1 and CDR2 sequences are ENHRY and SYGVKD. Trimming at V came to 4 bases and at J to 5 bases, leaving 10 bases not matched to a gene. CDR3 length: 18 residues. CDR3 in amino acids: CAISAPRLAGGLNNEQFF. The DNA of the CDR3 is TGTGCCATCAGTGCCCCGAGACTAGCGGGGGGGCTTAACAATGAGCAGTTCTTC.

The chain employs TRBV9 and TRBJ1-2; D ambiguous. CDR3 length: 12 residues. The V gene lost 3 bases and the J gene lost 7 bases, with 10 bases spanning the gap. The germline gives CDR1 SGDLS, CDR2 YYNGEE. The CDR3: CASSAPWLGYTF. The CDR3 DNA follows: TGTGCCAGCAGCGCCCCATGGCTTGGCTACACCTTC.

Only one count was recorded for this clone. The CDR3 loop is CATRDSSGNTIYF. CDR3 bases: TGTGCCACGCGGGACAGCTCTGGAAACACCATATATTTT. The chain couples TRBV15 to TRBJ1-3; 7 nucleotides agree with TRBD1. The CDR3 has 13 residues. Trimming took 9 bases from V and 0 from J; bases not matched to a gene: 2. Looked up from germline, CDR1 is LNHNV and CDR2 is YYDKDF (reference sequence).